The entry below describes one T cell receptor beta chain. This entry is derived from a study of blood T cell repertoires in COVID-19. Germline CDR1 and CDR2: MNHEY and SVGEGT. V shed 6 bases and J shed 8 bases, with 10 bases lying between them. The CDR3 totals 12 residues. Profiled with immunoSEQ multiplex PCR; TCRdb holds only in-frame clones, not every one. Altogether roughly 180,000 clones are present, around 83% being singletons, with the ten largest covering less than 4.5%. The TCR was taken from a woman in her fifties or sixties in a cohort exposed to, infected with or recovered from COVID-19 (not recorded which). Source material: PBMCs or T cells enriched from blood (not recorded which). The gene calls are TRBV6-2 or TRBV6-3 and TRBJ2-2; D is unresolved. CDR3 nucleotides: TGTGCCAGCAGCAACTCCCCGGGGGAGCTGTTTTTT. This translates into CASSNSPGELFF.